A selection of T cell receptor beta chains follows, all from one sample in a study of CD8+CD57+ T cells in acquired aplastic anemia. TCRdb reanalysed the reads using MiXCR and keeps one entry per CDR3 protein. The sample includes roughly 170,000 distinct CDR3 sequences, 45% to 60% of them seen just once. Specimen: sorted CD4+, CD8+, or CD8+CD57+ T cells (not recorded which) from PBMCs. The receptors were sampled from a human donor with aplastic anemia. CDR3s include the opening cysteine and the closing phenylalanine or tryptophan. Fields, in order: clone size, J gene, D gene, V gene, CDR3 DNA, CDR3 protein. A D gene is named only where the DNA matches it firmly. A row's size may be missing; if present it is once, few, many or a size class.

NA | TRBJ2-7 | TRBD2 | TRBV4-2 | TGTGCCAGCAGCCAAGATGGGACTGGCGGGGGAGGAGTATACGAGCAGTACTTC | CASSQDGTGGGGVYEQYF
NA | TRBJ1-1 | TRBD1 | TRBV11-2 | TGTGCCAGCAGCTTAGGGACAGGGGATACTGAAGCTTTCTTT | CASSLGTGDTEAFF
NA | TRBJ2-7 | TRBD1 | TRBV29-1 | TGCAGTTTGGACAGGGCATCCTACGAGCAGTACTTC | CSLDRASYEQYF
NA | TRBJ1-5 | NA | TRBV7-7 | TGTGCTAGCAGCTTAGCGCAGGGCCGTTTAAGGCAGCCCCAGCATTTT | CASSLAQGRLRQPQHF
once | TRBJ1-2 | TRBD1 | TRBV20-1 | TGCAGTGTGGGACAGGGGAATAACTATGGCTACACCTTC | CSVGQGNNYGYTF
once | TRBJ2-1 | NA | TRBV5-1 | TGCGCCAGCAGCTTGGGTACAGGGTCACCTTACAATGAGCAGTTCTTC | CASSLGTGSPYNEQFF
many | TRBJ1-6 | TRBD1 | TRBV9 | TGTGCCAGCAGCCCCACAACAGGGGATTCACCCCTCCACTTT | CASSPTTGDSPLHF
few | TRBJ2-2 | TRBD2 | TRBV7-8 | TGTGCCAGCAGCTTGGCTAGCGGGGGGGCTAACACCGGGGAGCTGTTTTTT | CASSLASGGANTGELFF
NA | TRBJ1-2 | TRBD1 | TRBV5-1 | TGCGCCAGCAGCTTGGGCGGACAGGGGGCGAAAGGCTACACCTTC | CASSLGGQGAKGYTF
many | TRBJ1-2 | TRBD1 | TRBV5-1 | TGCGCCAGCAGCTGGGGTGACAGGGATGGGCTTAATGGCTACACCTTC | CASSWGDRDGLNGYTF
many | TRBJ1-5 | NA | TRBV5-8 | TGTGCCAGCAGCTCGGACCCCCGTAAGCCCCAGCATTTT | CASSSDPRKPQHF
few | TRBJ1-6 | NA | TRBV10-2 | TGCGCCAGCAGTGAGGGGGGGGCTGGTAATTCACCCCTCCACTTT | CASSEGGAGNSPLHF
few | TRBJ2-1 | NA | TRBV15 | TGTGCCACCAGCAGAGCCCCTCTCTCCTACAATGAGCAGTTCTTC | CATSRAPLSYNEQFF
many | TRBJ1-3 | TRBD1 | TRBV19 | TGTGCCAGTGGGGACAGGGGGCTTGGAAACACCATATATTTT | CASGDRGLGNTIYF
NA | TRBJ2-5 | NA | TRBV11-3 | TGTGCCAGCAGCTTACCAGGAACGGAGACCCAGTACTTC | CASSLPGTETQYF
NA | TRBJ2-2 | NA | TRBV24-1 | TGTGCCACCAGAAACAGGGCCAACACCGGGGAGCTGTTTTTT | CATRNRANTGELFF
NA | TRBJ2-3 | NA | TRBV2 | TGTGCCAGCAGTCAAGCTAGACAAGGCACAGATACGCAGTATTTT | CASSQARQGTDTQYF
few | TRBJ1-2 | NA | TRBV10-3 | TGTGCCATCAGCCTTGCTTGGGGAAATGGCTACACCTTC | CAISLAWGNGYTF
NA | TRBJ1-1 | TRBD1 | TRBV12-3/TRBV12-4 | TGTGCCAGCAGTTTCGTGGACAGGGACCCCCCACGAACCACTGAAGCTTTCTTT | CASSFVDRDPPRTTEAFF
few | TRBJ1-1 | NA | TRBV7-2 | TGTGCCAGCAGCTTGGGCAGGACTGAAGCTTTCTTT | CASSLGRTEAFF